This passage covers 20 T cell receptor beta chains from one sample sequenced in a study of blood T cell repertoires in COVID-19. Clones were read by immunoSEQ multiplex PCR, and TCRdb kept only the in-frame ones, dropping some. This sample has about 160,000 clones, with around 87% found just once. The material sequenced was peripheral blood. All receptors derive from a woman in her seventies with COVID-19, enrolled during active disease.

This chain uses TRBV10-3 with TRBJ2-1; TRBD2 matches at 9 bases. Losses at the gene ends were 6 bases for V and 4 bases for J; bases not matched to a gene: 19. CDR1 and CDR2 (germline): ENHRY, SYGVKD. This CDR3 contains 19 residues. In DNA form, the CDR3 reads TGTGCCATCAGAAGCGGGGGGCTAGCGGGGCCCGTCCGATACAATGAGCAGTTCTTC. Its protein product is CAIRSGGLAGPVRYNEQFF.

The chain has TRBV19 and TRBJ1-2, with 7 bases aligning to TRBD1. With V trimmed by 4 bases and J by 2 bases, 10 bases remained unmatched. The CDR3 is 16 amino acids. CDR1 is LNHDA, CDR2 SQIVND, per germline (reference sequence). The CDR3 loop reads CASSKGTAAINYGYTF. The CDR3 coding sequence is TGTGCCAGTAGTAAAGGGACAGCCGCTATAAACTATGGCTACACCTTC.

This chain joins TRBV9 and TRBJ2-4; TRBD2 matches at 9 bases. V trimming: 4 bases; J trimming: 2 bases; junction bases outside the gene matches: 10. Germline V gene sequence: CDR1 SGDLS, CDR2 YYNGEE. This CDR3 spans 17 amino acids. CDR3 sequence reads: CASSLREGTSTKNIQYF. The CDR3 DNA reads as TGTGCCAGCAGCCTTAGAGAGGGGACTAGCACCAAAAACATTCAGTACTTC. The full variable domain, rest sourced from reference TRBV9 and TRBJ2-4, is DSGVTQTPKHLITATGQRVTLRCSPRSGDLSVYWYQQSLDQGLQFLIQYYNGEERAKGNILERFSAQQFPDLHSELNLSSLELGDSALYFCASSLREGTSTKNIQYFGAGTRLSVL.

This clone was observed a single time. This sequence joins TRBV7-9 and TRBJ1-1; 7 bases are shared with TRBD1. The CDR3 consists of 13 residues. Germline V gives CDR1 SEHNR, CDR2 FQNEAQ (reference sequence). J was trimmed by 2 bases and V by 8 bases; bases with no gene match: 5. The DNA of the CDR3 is TGTGCCAGCCGGACAGGTCTCAACACTGAAGCTTTCTTT. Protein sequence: CASRTGLNTEAFF.

Here the CDR3 DNA reads TGTGCCAGCATGCTACTAGCGGGGCCCTCCTACGAGCAGTACTTC. This translates into CASMLLAGPSYEQYF. This chain connects TRBV7-8 to TRBJ2-7; 10 nucleotides align to TRBD2. CDR3 length: 15 residues. Trimming cost V 7 bases and J 0 bases; bases outside gene matches: 6. Germline CDR1 reads SGHVS; CDR2 reads FQNEAQ.

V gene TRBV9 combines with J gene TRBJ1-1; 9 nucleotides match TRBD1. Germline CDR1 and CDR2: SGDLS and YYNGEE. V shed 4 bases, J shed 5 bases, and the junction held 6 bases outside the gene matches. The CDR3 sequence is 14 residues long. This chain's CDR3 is CASSLRQGGTEAFF. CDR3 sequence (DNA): TGTGCCAGCAGCTTGAGACAGGGGGGTACTGAAGCTTTCTTT.

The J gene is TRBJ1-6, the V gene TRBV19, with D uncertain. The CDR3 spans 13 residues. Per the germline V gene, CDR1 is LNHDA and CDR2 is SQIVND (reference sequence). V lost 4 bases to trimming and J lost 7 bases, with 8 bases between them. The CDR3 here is CASSSGLNSPLHF. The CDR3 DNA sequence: TGTGCCAGTAGTAGTGGACTGAATTCACCCCTCCACTTT.

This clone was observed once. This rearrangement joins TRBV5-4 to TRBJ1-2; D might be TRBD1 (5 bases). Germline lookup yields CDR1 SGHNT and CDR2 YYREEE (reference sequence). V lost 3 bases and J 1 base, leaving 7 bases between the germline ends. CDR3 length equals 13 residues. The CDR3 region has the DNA TGTGCCAGCAGCTCCCAGGGTAACTATGGCTACACCTTC. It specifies CASSSQGNYGYTF. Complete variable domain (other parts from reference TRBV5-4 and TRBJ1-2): ETGVTQSPTHLIKTRGQQVTLRCSSQSGHNTVSWYQQALGQGPQFIFQYYREEENGRGNFPPRFSGLQFPNYSSELNVNALELDDSALYLCASSSQGNYGYTFGSGTRLTVV.

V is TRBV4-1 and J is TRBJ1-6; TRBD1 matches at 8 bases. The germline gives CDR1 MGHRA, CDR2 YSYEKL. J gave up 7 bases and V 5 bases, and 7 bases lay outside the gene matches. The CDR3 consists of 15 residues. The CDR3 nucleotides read TGCGCCAGCAGCGGACGGACAGGGTGGAATTCACCCCTCCACTTT. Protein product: CASSGRTGWNSPLHF.

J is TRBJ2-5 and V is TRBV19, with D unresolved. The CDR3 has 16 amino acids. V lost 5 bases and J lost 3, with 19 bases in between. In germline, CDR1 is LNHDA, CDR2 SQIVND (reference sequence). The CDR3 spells CASSPRISLWEETQYF. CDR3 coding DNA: TGTGCCAGTAGTCCCAGGATTAGTCTGTGGGAAGAGACCCAGTACTTC.

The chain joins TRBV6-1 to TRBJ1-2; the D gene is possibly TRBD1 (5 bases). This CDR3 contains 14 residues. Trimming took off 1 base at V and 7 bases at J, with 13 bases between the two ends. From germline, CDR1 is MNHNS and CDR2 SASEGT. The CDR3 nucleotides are TGTGCCAGCAGTGAAGGCGGGACCCTGCCTGGCTACACCTTC. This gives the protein CASSEGGTLPGYTF.

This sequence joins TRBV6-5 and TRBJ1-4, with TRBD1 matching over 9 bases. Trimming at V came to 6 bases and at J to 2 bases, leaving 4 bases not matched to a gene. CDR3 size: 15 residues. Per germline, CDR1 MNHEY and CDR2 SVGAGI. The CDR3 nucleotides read TGTGCCAGCAGAGACAGGGGGATGACTAATGAAAAACTGTTTTTT. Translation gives CASRDRGMTNEKLFF.

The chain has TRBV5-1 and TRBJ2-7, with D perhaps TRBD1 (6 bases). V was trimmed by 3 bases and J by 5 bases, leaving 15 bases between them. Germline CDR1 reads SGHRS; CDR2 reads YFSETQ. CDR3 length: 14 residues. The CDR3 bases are TGCGCCAGCAGCTCCTCAGGGGTTGTAAACGAGCAGTACTTC. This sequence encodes CASSSSGVVNEQYF.

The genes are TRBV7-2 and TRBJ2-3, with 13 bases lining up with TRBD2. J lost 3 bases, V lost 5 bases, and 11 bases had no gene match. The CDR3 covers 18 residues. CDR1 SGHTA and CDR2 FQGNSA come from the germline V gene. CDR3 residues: CASSTSPGLAGKTDTQYF. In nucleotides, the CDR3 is TGTGCCAGCAGCACCTCCCCGGGACTAGCGGGAAAAACAGATACGCAGTATTTT.

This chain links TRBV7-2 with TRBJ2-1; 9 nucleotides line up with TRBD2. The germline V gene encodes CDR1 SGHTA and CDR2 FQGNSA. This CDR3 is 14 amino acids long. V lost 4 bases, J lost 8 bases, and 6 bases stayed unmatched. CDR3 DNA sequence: TGTGCCAGCAGCTCGGGACTAGCAACCCATGAGCAGTTCTTC. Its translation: CASSSGLATHEQFF.

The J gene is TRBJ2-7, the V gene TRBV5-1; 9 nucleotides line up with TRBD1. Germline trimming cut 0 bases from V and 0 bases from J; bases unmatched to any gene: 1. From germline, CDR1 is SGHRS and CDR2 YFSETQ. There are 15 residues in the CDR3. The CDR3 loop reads CASSLATGGSYEQYF. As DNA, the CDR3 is TGCGCCAGCAGCTTGGCGACAGGGGGCTCCTACGAGCAGTACTTC. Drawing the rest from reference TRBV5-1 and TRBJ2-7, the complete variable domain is KAGVTQTPRYLIKTRGQQVTLSCSPISGHRSVSWYQQTPGQGLQFLFEYFSETQRNKGNFPGRFSGRQFSNSRSEMNVSTLELGDSALYLCASSLATGGSYEQYFGPGTRLTVT.

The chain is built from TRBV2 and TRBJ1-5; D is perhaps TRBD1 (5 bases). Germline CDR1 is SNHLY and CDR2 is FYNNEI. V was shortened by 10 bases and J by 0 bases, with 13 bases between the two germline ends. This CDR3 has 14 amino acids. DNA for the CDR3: TGTGCCACCCAAGGACACCTTAGCAATCAGCCCCAGCATTTT. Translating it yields CATQGHLSNQPQHF.

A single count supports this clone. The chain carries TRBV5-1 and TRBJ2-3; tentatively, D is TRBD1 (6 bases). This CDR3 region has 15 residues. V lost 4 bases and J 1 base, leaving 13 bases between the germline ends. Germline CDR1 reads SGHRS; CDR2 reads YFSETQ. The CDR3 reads CASSPSGGGTDTQYF. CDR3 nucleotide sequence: TGCGCCAGCAGCCCCTCTGGGGGCGGCACAGATACGCAGTATTTT.

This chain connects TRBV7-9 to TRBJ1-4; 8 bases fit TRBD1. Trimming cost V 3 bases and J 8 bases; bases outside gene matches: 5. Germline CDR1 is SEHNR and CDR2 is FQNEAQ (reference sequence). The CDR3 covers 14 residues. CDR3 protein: CASSFTGGVEKLFF. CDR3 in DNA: TGTGCCAGCAGCTTCACAGGGGGAGTGGAAAAACTGTTTTTT.

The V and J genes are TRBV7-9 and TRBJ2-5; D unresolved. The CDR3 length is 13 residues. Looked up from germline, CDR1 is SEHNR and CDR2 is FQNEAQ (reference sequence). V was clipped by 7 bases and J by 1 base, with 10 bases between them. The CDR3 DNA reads TGTGCCAGCAACCGCCCGGTCCAAGAGACCCAGTACTTC. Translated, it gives CASNRPVQETQYF.